This TCR beta chain was obtained from a study of blood T cell repertoires in COVID-19. Clones were sequenced by immunoSEQ multiplex PCR, and TCRdb holds only the in-frame ones, with some missing. Counted here are 150,000 to 200,000 clones, around nine tenths occurring once; the ten biggest clones make up 3% to 4%. This clone was picked up a small number of times. Specimen: peripheral blood. This sequence was found in a man between 18 and 29 years old with active or convalescent COVID-19.

The CDR3 nucleotides read TGTGCCAGTAGTATAACAGGGACCAACACTGAAGCTTTCTTT. This translates into CASSITGTNTEAFF. The V and J genes are TRBV19 and TRBJ1-1, with TRBD1 as a possible D gene (6 bases). The germline V gene has CDR1 LNHDA and CDR2 SQIVND (reference sequence). The CDR3 is 14 amino acids. Trimming pared 2 bases from V and 2 bases from J, leaving 9 bases between.